Following are 22 T cell receptor beta chains from one sample sequenced in a study of cytomegalovirus exposure and HLA in healthy donors (dated by TCRdb to between 2016 and 2019). Library preparation employed the immunoSEQ multiplex PCR assay. A mixture of 60 forward primers for TCR Vbeta segments and 13 reverse primers for TCR Jbeta segments was used in the multiplex PCR. As stored in TCRdb, this immuneACCESS dataset retains in-frame rearrangements with V and J assigned. A fraction of the clones does not appear; measured against another copy, unresolved V genes explain less than half of the discrepancy, and the remainder lacks a known reason. This sample gives over 150,000 clones in total; 87% of them show up just once. The top ten hold 0.2% to 0.3% of the sample. The sequenced sample was PBMCs. The source of these receptors is a girl under three years old in good health and CMV-seronegative.

The chain is built from TRBV18 and TRBJ2-7; the match to TRBD1 covers 10 bases. With V trimmed by 3 bases and J by 6 bases, 14 bases remained unmatched. The CDR3 has 17 residues. Germline V gene data show CDR1 as KGHSH and CDR2 as LQKENI. DNA of the CDR3: TGTGCCAGCTCACCTCGAATAGGACAGGGGGAATTTAGCGAGCAGTACTTC. Its translation: CASSPRIGQGEFSEQYF.

In DNA, the CDR3 is TGCGCCAGCAGCCAAGAGGCAGGGGGCCTATCTACAGATACGCAGTATTTT. Residues: CASSQEAGGLSTDTQYF. J is TRBJ2-3 and V is TRBV4-3; TRBD1 aligns across 8 bases. From germline, CDR1 is LGHNA and CDR2 YSLEER. Trimming at V came to 0 bases and at J to 3 bases, leaving 8 bases not matched to a gene. The CDR3 is made up of 17 amino acids.

The genes are TRBV5-1 and TRBJ2-4, with 8 positions matching TRBD2. Germline V gives CDR1 SGHRS, CDR2 YFSETQ. Losses at the gene ends were 3 bases for V and 0 bases for J; bases not matched to a gene: 2. The CDR3 is 15 residues long. CDR3 loop: CASSSGGIAKNIQYF. CDR3 DNA: TGCGCCAGCAGCTCGGGGGGGATAGCCAAAAACATTCAGTACTTC.

The V call is TRBV29-1, the J call TRBJ1-3, with TRBD1 matching 9 bases. Looked up from germline, CDR1 is SQVTM and CDR2 is ANQGSEA. The CDR3 extends over 15 amino acids. V shed 8 bases and J 0 bases; nucleotides not matched to a gene: 8. CDR3 in amino acids: CSTPGQGRSGNTIYF. CDR3 coding DNA: TGCAGCACTCCGGGACAGGGACGCTCTGGAAACACCATATATTTT.

This clone occurred once. This chain links TRBV27 with TRBJ1-5, with D perhaps TRBD1 (6 bases). Trimming cost V 2 bases and J 4 bases, with 9 bases left between them. The CDR3 runs to 14 residues. CDR1 and CDR2 (germline): MNHEY, SMNVEV (reference sequence). Here the CDR3 reads CASSLRQANQPQHF. In nucleotides, the CDR3 is TGTGCCAGCAGTTTACGACAGGCAAATCAGCCCCAGCATTTT.

This clone was detected only once. The chain links TRBV13 to TRBJ2-5, with 7 bases identical to TRBD2. V was clipped by 2 bases and J by 7 bases; unmatched bases: 4. Germline lookup yields CDR1 PRHDT and CDR2 FYEKMQ (reference sequence). The CDR3 is 13 residues long. The CDR3 spells CASSLNREGTQYF. Here the CDR3 DNA reads TGTGCCAGCAGCTTAAATAGGGAGGGGACCCAGTACTTC.

The chain employs TRBV9 and TRBJ1-6, with 9 bases identical to TRBD1. V was clipped by 4 bases and J by 12 bases; unmatched bases: 11. The CDR3 has 15 residues. Germline CDR1 and CDR2: SGDLS and YYNGEE. CDR3 sequence (DNA): TGTGCCAGCAGCTTTCTTGGGGGACAGGGCGGACCCCTCCACTTT. Protein product: CASSFLGGQGGPLHF.

The chain recombines TRBV2 with TRBJ2-5; 8 bases are a match to TRBD1. The J call is in doubt because the DNA end fits TRBJ2-7 better. CDR1 and CDR2 from the germline V gene are SNHLY and FYNNEI. This CDR3 spans 14 amino acids. The CDR3 reads CASSDRQGSDEQYF. CDR3 nucleotides: TGTGCCAGCAGTGATCGACAGGGGTCGGACGAGCAGTACTTC.

This sequence joins TRBV4-1 and TRBJ2-7, with D possibly being TRBD2 (6 bases). The V gene lost 1 base and the J gene lost 0 bases, with 10 bases spanning the gap. CDR1 is MGHRA and CDR2 is YSYEKL in the germline V gene. The CDR3 length is 15 residues. The DNA for the CDR3 is TGCGCCAGCAGCCAAGGTAGCGGCCCCTCCTACGAGCAGTACTTC. Amino acid sequence: CASSQGSGPSYEQYF.

The chain joins TRBV7-2 to TRBJ2-3; 9 nucleotides align to TRBD2. J lost 3 bases, V lost 2 bases, and 15 bases had no gene match. Germline V gene data show CDR1 as SGHTA and CDR2 as FQGNSA. The CDR3 covers 19 residues. CDR3 bases: TGTGCCAGCAGCTTATTGCTGGCGGGGGGGCCCGGGTCAACAGATACGCAGTATTTT. Its protein is CASSLLLAGGPGSTDTQYF. The variable domain in full, with the rest retrieved from reference TRBV7-2 and TRBJ2-3, is GAGVSQSPSNKVTEKGKDVELRCDPISGHTALYWYRQSLGQGLEFLIYFQGNSAPDKSGLPSDRFSAERTGGSVSTLTIQRTQQEDSAVYLCASSLLLAGGPGSTDTQYFGPGTRLTVL.

Here the CDR3 reads CASRMRGTRYGYTF. The CDR3 region has the DNA TGTGCCAGCAGGATGCGGGGGACCCGCTATGGCTACACCTTC. The chain combines TRBV6-5 with TRBJ1-2, with a tentative D call TRBD1 (5 bases). Germline CDR1 reads MNHEY; CDR2 reads SVGAGI. This CDR3 region has 14 residues. Trimming took off 6 bases at V and 4 bases at J, with 15 bases between the two ends.

This clone was recorded only once. CDR3 sequence (DNA): TGTGCCAGCAGCTTGGGGCAGGGGGTCTACAATGAGCAGTTCTTC. Protein: CASSLGQGVYNEQFF. The V gene is TRBV5-4, the J gene TRBJ2-1; 7 bases fit TRBD1. V lost 0 bases, J lost 3 bases, and 3 bases stayed unmatched. Per the germline V gene, CDR1 is SGHNT and CDR2 is YYREEE (reference sequence). The CDR3 length is 15 residues. Variable domain in full (rest from reference TRBV5-4 and TRBJ2-1): ETGVTQSPTHLIKTRGQQVTLRCSSQSGHNTVSWYQQALGQGPQFIFQYYREEENGRGNFPPRFSGLQFPNYSSELNVNALELDDSALYLCASSLGQGVYNEQFFGPGTRLTVL.

This clone was seen just once. J is TRBJ2-3 and V is TRBV14; D not certain. The germline V and J ends were trimmed by 0 bases and 6 bases, with 13 bases remaining between them. The CDR3 consists of 15 residues. The germline V gene encodes CDR1 SGHDN and CDR2 FVKESK. CDR3 sequence reads: CASSQDYASADTQYF. Here the CDR3 DNA reads TGTGCCAGCAGCCAAGATTACGCTAGTGCGGATACGCAGTATTTT.

V usage is TRBV11-2 and J usage is TRBJ2-7, with a possible D match to TRBD1 (6 bases). The CDR3 has 15 residues. The V gene's germline CDR1 is SGHAT and CDR2 FQNNGV. The germline V and J ends were trimmed by 1 base and 5 bases, with 15 bases remaining between them. For the CDR3, the DNA is TGTGCCAGCAGCTTAGGGGGGCTCGGGGTAAACGAGCAGTACTTC. The encoded protein is CASSLGGLGVNEQYF.

The chain combines TRBV10-3 with TRBJ1-1, with D maybe TRBD1 (5 bases). Trimming shortened V by 11 bases and J by 5 bases, and 24 bases separated the two germline ends. The CDR3 runs 15 residues. Germline values: CDR1 ENHRY, CDR2 SYGVKD. CDR3 loop: CAANSGGSTLTEAFF. CDR3 DNA: TGTGCCGCCAACTCCGGGGGTTCGACGTTGACTGAAGCTTTCTTT.

This rearrangement joins TRBV6-1 to TRBJ1-1; 8 bases fit TRBD1. Trimming removed 5 bases from V and 5 bases from J; junction bases left unmatched: 4. The CDR3 consists of 13 residues. Germline loops: CDR1 MNHNS, CDR2 SASEGT. The CDR3 loop reads CASSSRQGTEAFF. The CDR3 DNA is TGTGCCAGCAGTTCTCGACAGGGGACTGAAGCTTTCTTT.

The chain combines TRBV7-6 with TRBJ2-3, with 10 bases fitting TRBD1. There are 14 residues in the CDR3. Germline loops: CDR1 SGHVS, CDR2 FNYEAQ. V dropped 7 bases and J dropped 6; count of bases not matched to a gene: 7. Written as DNA, the CDR3 is TGTGCCAGCACCACCGGGACAGGGGCTGATACGCAGTATTTT. Translating it yields CASTTGTGADTQYF.

The CDR3 here is CASSSQGAGLLGSQETQYF. CDR3 DNA sequence: TGTGCCAGCAGCTCACAGGGGGCAGGGCTCCTGGGATCCCAAGAGACCCAGTACTTC. This chain connects TRBV7-9 to TRBJ2-5, with 9 bases identical to TRBD1. CDR1 and CDR2 from the germline V gene are SEHNR and FQNEAQ (reference sequence). This CDR3 is 19 amino acids long. V dropped 4 bases and J dropped 1; count of bases not matched to a gene: 16.

The chain has TRBV5-1 and TRBJ2-4; 7 bases line up with TRBD2. Germline CDR1 reads SGHRS; CDR2 reads YFSETQ. The CDR3 consists of 14 residues. V was pared by 0 bases and J by 5 bases, with 2 bases of the junction left unmatched. DNA for the CDR3: TGCGCCAGCAGCTTGGAGCTAGCGGAAAACATTCAGTACTTC. Its protein product is CASSLELAENIQYF.

The rearrangement joins TRBV5-1 to TRBJ2-3, with 7 positions matching TRBD1. The J segment lost 1 base and the V segment lost 4 bases, leaving 3 bases of the junction unmatched. Germline CDR1 and CDR2: SGHRS and YFSETQ. The CDR3 extends over 14 amino acids. In nucleotides, the CDR3 is TGCGCCAGCAGCGTGGGACAGCGCACAGATACGCAGTATTTT. Protein: CASSVGQRTDTQYF.

This clone was recorded only once. V and J are TRBV10-1 and TRBJ1-5, with D perhaps TRBD1 (6 bases). The V gene lost 6 bases and the J gene lost 6 bases, with 6 bases spanning the gap. This CDR3 has 11 amino acids. Germline lookup yields CDR1 WNHNN and CDR2 SYGVQD (reference sequence). The CDR3 coding sequence is TGCGCCAGCAGGACAGGTCAGCCCCAGCATTTT. Translation gives CASRTGQPQHF.

The V gene is TRBV30, the J gene TRBJ1-2; maybe TRBD1 (5 bases). V dropped 5 bases and J dropped 1 base, with 8 bases sitting between them. This CDR3 has 12 residues. CDR1 GTSNPN and CDR2 SVGIG come from the germline V gene (reference sequence). CDR3: CAWVGVNYGYTF. DNA of the CDR3: TGTGCCTGGGTAGGGGTTAACTATGGCTACACCTTC.